A single sample is the source of the 13 T cell receptor beta chains below, sequenced in a study of OX40 agonist ivuxolimab in advanced cancers. Profiling relied on immunoSEQ multiplex PCR, and the TCRdb table lists in-frame clones only, not all of them. The sample yields about 40,000 clones, more than 70% seen once. Specimen: CD4+ or CD8+ T cells sorted from blood, collected in a trial of the OX40 agonist ivuxolimab. These TCRs come from an adult with an advanced solid tumor such as melanoma, head and neck, liver or kidney cancer.

This sequence joins TRBV7-9 and TRBJ2-1; TRBD2 is a possible D gene (6 bases). Per germline, CDR1 SEHNR and CDR2 FQNEAQ (reference sequence). The CDR3 runs to 16 residues. Between the trimmed V and J ends, which lost 5 bases and 4 bases, there was a span of 18 bases. In DNA, the CDR3 is TGTGCCAGCAGCCCATCTCCACTTAGCGGATACAATGAGCAGTTCTTC. Translated, it gives CASSPSPLSGYNEQFF.

This clone was seen once. J is TRBJ2-3 and V is TRBV9; TRBD2 might be the D (5 bases). Germline lookup yields CDR1 SGDLS and CDR2 YYNGEE. The V end was cut by 0 bases, the J end by 3 bases, with 8 bases between. The CDR3 has 14 residues. CDR3 loop: CASSVDGLTDTQYF. The CDR3 coding sequence is TGTGCCAGCAGCGTAGATGGACTTACAGATACGCAGTATTTT. Complete variable domain (other parts from reference TRBV9 and TRBJ2-3): DSGVTQTPKHLITATGQRVTLRCSPRSGDLSVYWYQQSLDQGLQFLIQYYNGEERAKGNILERFSAQQFPDLHSELNLSSLELGDSALYFCASSVDGLTDTQYFGPGTRLTVL.

V gene TRBV4-1 combines with J gene TRBJ2-1, with D unclear. Trimming took 5 bases from V and 5 from J, leaving 10 bases between them. Germline CDR1 is MGHRA and CDR2 is YSYEKL. The CDR3 has 13 amino acids. CDR3 sequence: CASSSKPNNEQFF. CDR3 DNA sequence: TGCGCCAGCAGCTCTAAGCCAAACAATGAGCAGTTCTTC.

In its sample, this clone was seen once. The chain uses TRBV2 and TRBJ2-1; D call uncertain. V lost 4 bases and J lost 8, with 18 bases in between. Per germline, CDR1 SNHLY and CDR2 FYNNEI. The CDR3 extends over 15 amino acids. The CDR3 loop reads CASSVGEHRQDEQFF. Written as DNA, the CDR3 is TGTGCCAGCAGTGTGGGCGAACACCGGCAGGATGAGCAGTTCTTC.

This sequence joins TRBV5-1 and TRBJ2-1; tentative D call: TRBD1 (5 bases). With 1 base removed from V and 5 bases from J, the gap between germline ends came to 13 bases. Germline V gene sequence: CDR1 SGHRS, CDR2 YFSETQ. The CDR3 spans 15 residues. This CDR3 is CASSLWGLGDNEQFF. Written as DNA, the CDR3 is TGCGCCAGCAGCTTGTGGGGTCTAGGGGACAATGAGCAGTTCTTC.

This chain joins TRBV7-3 and TRBJ2-2; perhaps TRBD1 as D (7 bases). This CDR3 is built from 15 residues. Germline CDR1 is SGHTA and CDR2 is FQGTGA. Trimming cost V 3 bases and J 7 bases, with 15 bases left between them. The CDR3 is CASSFATGRDGELFF. The CDR3 DNA follows: TGTGCCAGCAGCTTCGCGACAGGGCGGGACGGGGAGCTGTTTTTT.

By frequency in the sample, this clone is medium-sized (0.01 to 0.1%). J is TRBJ1-1 and V is TRBV4-1, with TRBD1 as a possible D gene (6 bases). Germline-derived CDR1 and CDR2 are MGHRA and YSYEKL. V lost 4 bases to trimming and J lost 0 bases, with 12 bases between them. The CDR3 spans 15 residues. CDR3 DNA: TGCGCCAGCAGCCCTGGCAGGGGCTTGAACACTGAAGCTTTCTTT. Translating gives CASSPGRGLNTEAFF.

This clone is termed large. The chain uses TRBV6-1 and TRBJ2-7; D is undetermined. V was shortened by 3 bases and J by 0 bases, with 6 bases between the two germline ends. CDR1 and CDR2 (germline): MNHNS, SASEGT. The CDR3 consists of 13 residues. The chain's CDR3 is CASSDALSYEQYF. The CDR3 nucleotides are TGTGCCAGCAGTGATGCCCTCTCCTACGAGCAGTACTTC.

The chain combines TRBV13 with TRBJ2-7; perhaps TRBD2 as D (5 bases). Germline V CDR1 and CDR2: PRHDT, FYEKMQ (reference sequence). The CDR3 runs 14 residues. The V and J ends lost 3 bases and 2 bases respectively, with 11 bases between them. The CDR3 here is CASSFAGSAYEQYF. In nucleotides, the CDR3 is TGTGCCAGCAGCTTCGCGGGTTCGGCCTACGAGCAGTACTTC.

The chain is built from TRBV7-8 and TRBJ2-6; 7 positions match TRBD1. Trimming cost V 4 bases and J 2 bases; bases outside gene matches: 5. The CDR3 is 16 amino acids. Per the germline V gene, CDR1 is SGHVS and CDR2 is FQNEAQ. DNA of the CDR3: TGTGCCAGCAGCTCCTTGACAGGGACTGGGGCCAACGTCCTGACTTTC. Its protein product is CASSSLTGTGANVLTF.

Here the CDR3 DNA reads TGCGCCAGCACCCAGGGGGGAACTGAAGCTTTCTTT. The encoded protein is CASTQGGTEAFF. The V gene is TRBV5-1, the J gene TRBJ1-1; 7 nucleotides match TRBD1. The CDR3 loop spans 12 amino acids. Trimming removed 6 bases from V and 5 bases from J; junction bases left unmatched: 4. CDR1 is SGHRS and CDR2 is YFSETQ in the germline V gene.

This chain connects TRBV27 to TRBJ2-7; possibly TRBD1 for D (6 bases). The CDR3 has 14 residues. V was clipped by 3 bases and J by 3 bases, with 12 bases between them. Germline-derived CDR1 and CDR2 are MNHEY and SMNVEV (reference sequence). CDR3 protein: CASSLSQGLYEQYF. For the CDR3, the DNA is TGTGCCAGCAGTTTGAGTCAGGGGCTCTACGAGCAGTACTTC.

The CDR3 bases are TGTGCCACCAGCAGAGATCGTGTCAGCTCCTACGAGCAGTACTTC. Encoded protein: CATSRDRVSSYEQYF. The rearrangement joins TRBV15 to TRBJ2-7; no clear D gene. Germline CDR1 is LNHNV and CDR2 is YYDKDF (reference sequence). The CDR3 loop spans 15 amino acids. V lost 0 bases and J lost 0, with 9 bases in between. Based on the CDR3 plus reference TRBV15 and TRBJ2-7, the full variable domain is DAMVIQNPRYQVTQFGKPVTLSCSQTLNHNVMYWYQQKSSQAPKLLFHYYDKDFNNEADTPDNFQSRRPNTSFCFLDIRSPGLGDTAMYLCATSRDRVSSYEQYFGPGTRLTVT.